The clone carrying this T cell receptor beta chain occurred many times. The antigen is not known. Libraries for TCR beta were made by quantitative 5'-RACE with molecular barcodes. Each CDR3 protein is one row after TCRdb ran MiXCR on the 5' RACE reads. Of 750,000 to 850,000 distinct CDR3 sequences listed, 12% are singletons. The record originates from a study of CD8 T cells in ankylosing spondylitis. Per the germline V gene, CDR1 is ENHRY and CDR2 is SYGVKD. The CDR3 runs 11 residues. The V and J ends lost 6 bases and 6 bases respectively, with 9 bases between them. Study-wide results and caveats: The clones that were linked to disease were reported to be significantly enriched in matched synovial fluid samples from ankylosing spondylitis patients. Prior literature has documented some motif variants in synovial fluid and blood from reactive arthritis. One TCR beta motif, made up of under ten highly homologous variants, appeared characteristic of ankylosing spondylitis blood.

This sequence joins TRBV10-3 and TRBJ2-7; no clear D gene. The origin of this receptor is a male donor with ankylosing spondylitis. The sample comprised blood, either unsorted or a sorted T cell fraction (not recorded which). The CDR3 reads CAISGYSEQYF. In DNA, the CDR3 is TGTGCCATCAGCGGGTACAGCGAGCAGTACTTC.